This passage covers 22 T cell receptor beta chains from one sample sequenced in a study of blood T cell repertoires in COVID-19. The assay was immunoSEQ multiplex PCR, and TCRdb's table has in-frame clones only and misses some. Of 62,000 or so clones in the sample, about 86% were seen once. Sequencing was done on a sample of peripheral blood. All receptors derive from a woman aged 55-70 years with acute or convalescent COVID-19.

The rearrangement links TRBV6-4 to TRBJ2-3; TRBD2 matches at 8 bases. From germline, CDR1 is MRHNA and CDR2 SNTAGT. Germline trimming cut 4 bases from V and 3 bases from J; bases unmatched to any gene: 6. The CDR3 has 15 amino acids. The DNA for the CDR3 is TGTGCCAGCAGTGGCACGGGGGGGGCGACAGATACGCAGTATTTT. Translating gives CASSGTGGATDTQYF.

The chain's CDR3 is CASKQGPLRGYTF. In DNA form, the CDR3 reads TGCGCCAGCAAACAGGGACCCCTCCGCGGCTACACCTTC. V and J are TRBV5-1 and TRBJ1-2, with D possibly being TRBD1 (6 bases). The CDR3 length is 13 residues. V lost 6 bases, J lost 8 bases, and 17 bases lay in between. Germline-derived CDR1 and CDR2 are SGHRS and YFSETQ.

The J gene is TRBJ1-3, the V gene TRBV6-1, with 7 bases lining up with TRBD1. Trimming at V came to 3 bases and at J to 0 bases, leaving 8 bases not matched to a gene. CDR1 is MNHNS, CDR2 SASEGT, per germline. The CDR3 runs to 17 residues. The CDR3 reads CASSERTGSSSGNTIYF. CDR3 nucleotide sequence: TGTGCCAGCAGTGAGAGGACAGGTTCTAGCTCTGGAAACACCATATATTTT.

This clone was picked up one time. The gene calls are TRBV9 and TRBJ2-1, with D uncertain. V was shortened by 0 bases and J by 7 bases, with 11 bases between the two germline ends. This CDR3 spans 14 amino acids. Germline CDR1 reads SGDLS; CDR2 reads YYNGEE. Written as DNA, the CDR3 is TGTGCCAGCAGCGTAGCCCCTCTAGGTAATGAGCAGTTCTTC. Translating gives CASSVAPLGNEQFF.

This rearrangement joins TRBV20-1 to TRBJ1-2, with 7 bases matching TRBD1. The CDR3 has 19 amino acids. Germline V gene data show CDR1 as DFQATT and CDR2 as SNEGSKA (reference sequence). Trimming cost V 3 bases and J 0 bases; bases outside gene matches: 19. In DNA form, the CDR3 reads TGCAGTGCTAGTGTCCCGGGACAGAAAGACTCCGAAGCTAACTATGGCTACACCTTC. It encodes CSASVPGQKDSEANYGYTF.

The chain has TRBV28 and TRBJ1-2; 9 positions match TRBD1. Per the germline V gene, CDR1 is MDHEN and CDR2 is SYDVKM. Trimming took 2 bases from V and 5 from J; bases not matched to a gene: 6. The CDR3 consists of 15 residues. The CDR3 DNA is TGTGCCAGCAGTTTAGGGACAGGGATGGTATATGGCTACACCTTC. Translated, it gives CASSLGTGMVYGYTF.

The chain carries TRBV7-2 and TRBJ1-5; D may be TRBD1 (6 bases). With 5 bases removed from V and 6 bases from J, the gap between germline ends came to 17 bases. CDR3 length: 15 residues. In germline, CDR1 is SGHTA, CDR2 FQGNSA. This CDR3 reads CASSERGGGFQPQHF. The CDR3 nucleotides are TGTGCCAGCAGCGAACGCGGGGGCGGGTTTCAGCCCCAGCATTTT.

The rearrangement uses TRBV12-1 and TRBJ1-1. TRBV12-1 is reported as a pseudogene. The CDR3 runs 15 residues. The CDR3 nucleotides are TGTGCCAGCAGCCCGCGGGGGGCGGGGAACACTGAAGCTTTCTTT. Its translation: CASSPRGAGNTEAFF.

A single count supports this clone. The chain uses TRBV15 and TRBJ1-4; 8 bases fit TRBD1. Per germline, CDR1 LNHNV and CDR2 YYDKDF (reference sequence). There are 15 residues in the CDR3. The V segment lost 1 base and the J segment 5 bases; nucleotides outside the gene matches: 3. The CDR3: CATSRAHRGNEKLFF. The CDR3 DNA reads TGTGCCACCAGCAGAGCTCACAGGGGGAATGAAAAACTGTTTTTT.

This chain uses TRBV28 with TRBJ1-2; D not certain. Looked up from germline, CDR1 is MDHEN and CDR2 is SYDVKM. The CDR3 spans 13 residues. V lost 3 bases, J lost 4 bases, and 9 bases lay in between. CDR3 bases: TGTGCCAGCAGTTTGAGGGCCACCTATGGCTACACCTTC. It specifies CASSLRATYGYTF.

This chain links TRBV15 with TRBJ1-1; the D is unclear. The CDR3 totals 14 residues. Trimming took 0 bases from V and 4 from J, leaving 9 bases between them. CDR1 and CDR2 (germline): LNHNV, YYDKDF (reference sequence). The CDR3 loop is CATSRDPTGTEAFF. DNA of the CDR3: TGTGCCACCAGCAGAGATCCCACGGGCACTGAAGCTTTCTTT.

CDR3 DNA sequence: TGTGCCAGCAGTTTAGGGGCAGGAAGAAACACCATATATTTT. Amino acids: CASSLGAGRNTIYF. The chain carries TRBV6-5 and TRBJ1-3; D possibly corresponds to TRBD1 (5 bases). CDR3 size: 14 residues. Germline assignment: CDR1 MNHEY and CDR2 SVGAGI. V shed 4 bases and J shed 5 bases, with 12 bases lying between them.

This clone was seen a few times. One end of the junction fails to match germline, which may point to a read error. The J gene is TRBJ2-5, the V gene TRBV7-7; D remains unclear. The CDR3 loop spans 11 amino acids. The germline V gene encodes CDR1 SSHAT and CDR2 FNYEAQ (reference sequence). The CDR3 bases are TGTGCTAGCAGCCCGGGAGAGACCCAGTACTTC. This gives the protein CASSPGETQYF.

The rearrangement joins TRBV18 to TRBJ2-7; 7 nucleotides agree with TRBD1. Trimming took 6 bases from V and 3 from J; bases not matched to a gene: 5. This CDR3 region has 13 residues. Germline V gives CDR1 KGHSH, CDR2 LQKENI. The CDR3 DNA follows: TGTGCCAGCTCGGGACAGCCAAGCTACGAGCAGTACTTC. Its protein is CASSGQPSYEQYF.

V is TRBV18 and J is TRBJ2-7, with 8 bases aligning to TRBD1. The CDR3 is made up of 14 amino acids. V lost 3 bases to trimming and J lost 4 bases; unmatched junction nucleotides: 5. Germline V gene lookup returns CDR1 KGHSH and CDR2 LQKENI. The CDR3, as DNA: TGTGCCAGCTCACCGGCAGGGGGCGTGTACGAGCAGTACTTC. The encoded protein is CASSPAGGVYEQYF.

The chain uses TRBV19 and TRBJ1-2, with 7 bases aligning to TRBD1. Germline CDR1 and CDR2: LNHDA and SQIVND (reference sequence). The J segment lost 5 bases and the V segment lost 4 bases, leaving 13 bases of the junction unmatched. This CDR3 spans 16 amino acids. This CDR3 is CASSTRQGRKPYGYTF. The DNA for the CDR3 is TGTGCCAGTAGTACCAGACAGGGCCGAAAACCATATGGCTACACCTTC.

The rearrangement uses TRBV7-8 and TRBJ1-1; 8 positions agree with TRBD1. The CDR3 is 16 residues long. V trimming: 1 base; J trimming: 2 bases; junction bases outside the gene matches: 6. In germline, CDR1 is SGHVS, CDR2 FQNEAQ. The CDR3 spells CASSLVTGAVNTEAFF. The CDR3, as DNA: TGTGCCAGCAGCTTAGTGACAGGGGCGGTTAACACTGAAGCTTTCTTT. Filled out from reference TRBV7-8 and TRBJ1-1, the complete variable domain reads GAGVSQSPRYKVAKRGQDVALRCDPISGHVSLFWYQQALGQGPEFLTYFQNEAQLDKSGLPSDRFFAERPEGSVSTLKIQRTQQEDSAVYLCASSLVTGAVNTEAFFGQGTRLTVV.

This clone was seen more than once but under ten times. This chain links TRBV28 with TRBJ2-7, with TRBD1 as a possible D gene (6 bases). CDR1 and CDR2 (germline): MDHEN, SYDVKM. Trimming took 10 bases from V and 2 from J, leaving 18 bases between them. This CDR3 region has 14 residues. CDR3 protein: CAIQDSRGTYEQYF. The CDR3 nucleotides read TGTGCCATCCAGGACAGCAGGGGAACCTACGAGCAGTACTTC.

The chain joins TRBV5-6 to TRBJ1-2; tentatively, D is TRBD1 (5 bases). CDR3 size: 12 residues. Trimming took off 4 bases at V and 7 bases at J, with 11 bases between the two ends. Germline V lookup: CDR1 SGHDT, CDR2 YYEEEE. The CDR3 loop is CASSTDIFGYTF. The CDR3 DNA is TGTGCCAGCAGCACGGACATCTTTGGCTACACCTTC. The variable domain in full, with the rest retrieved from reference TRBV5-6 and TRBJ1-2, is DAGVTQSPTHLIKTRGQQVTLRCSPKSGHDTVSWYQQALGQGPQFIFQYYEEEERQRGNFPDRFSGHQFPNYSSELNVNALLLGDSALYLCASSTDIFGYTFGSGTRLTVV.

The rearrangement uses TRBV2 and TRBJ1-5; D is undetermined. Germline V gene data show CDR1 as SNHLY and CDR2 as FYNNEI. The V gene lost 0 bases and the J gene lost 6 bases, with 12 bases spanning the gap. The CDR3 consists of 15 residues. The CDR3 region has the DNA TGTGCCAGCAGTGAAGCGCTTGCGGGAGGTCAGCCCCAGCATTTT. Translating gives CASSEALAGGQPQHF.

The chain combines TRBV9 with TRBJ1-1; 7 positions agree with TRBD1. V dropped 4 bases and J dropped 4; count of bases not matched to a gene: 4. Germline CDR1 reads SGDLS; CDR2 reads YYNGEE. The CDR3 has 13 residues. The CDR3 DNA reads as TGTGCCAGCAGCAGGGACAGCTTCACTGAAGCTTTCTTT. Translated, it gives CASSRDSFTEAFF.

This clone turned up a few times. The chain employs TRBV5-1 and TRBJ1-1; TRBD1 is a possible D gene (5 bases). Germline CDR1 reads SGHRS; CDR2 reads YFSETQ. Trimming stripped 7 bases from V and 4 bases from J, with 20 bases between. The length of the CDR3 is 15 residues. CDR3 loop: CASQSGGREGTEAFF. CDR3 in DNA: TGCGCCAGCCAGTCGGGGGGTAGGGAAGGCACTGAAGCTTTCTTT.